This T cell receptor (beta chain) was sequenced for a study of cytomegalovirus exposure and HLA in healthy donors. 13 Jbeta primers and 60 Vbeta primers were used for the PCR. Assay: immunoSEQ multiplex PCR; the TCRdb copy retains only in-frame clones and omits some. The repertoire holds about 120,000 clones, with 80% to 90% as singletons. Notes on the study in general: A reported reduction in N-insertions relative to the roughly 640-donor mean was seen in an Asian-associated ancestry cluster in a later analysis.

This clone was recorded once. The antigen is unknown. Germline-derived CDR1 and CDR2 are MGHRA and YSYEKL. The V gene lost 0 bases and the J gene lost 3 bases, with 9 bases spanning the gap. The CDR3 has 16 amino acids. The V gene is TRBV4-1, the J gene TRBJ2-6; D gene ambiguous. The source material was PBMCs. The source is a man aged 35 to 55 in good health and CMV-seronegative. Here the CDR3 DNA reads TGCGCCAGCAGCCAAGATCACCGAGGTGGGGCCAACGTCCTGACTTTC. Residues: CASSQDHRGGANVLTF.